These 11 T cell receptor beta chains came from one sample sequenced in a study of blood T cell repertoires in COVID-19. Clones were read by immunoSEQ multiplex PCR, and TCRdb kept only the in-frame ones, dropping some. The data hold about 140,000 clones, with 75% to 80% observed a single time. The material sequenced was PBMCs or T cells enriched from blood (not recorded which). These receptors all come from a woman in her forties or fifties who had recovered from COVID-19.

Here the CDR3 reads CASSHQGQGTWETQYF. CDR3 sequence (DNA): TGTGCCAGCAGCCACCAAGGACAGGGGACGTGGGAGACCCAGTACTTC. J is TRBJ2-5 and V is TRBV14, with 9 nucleotides matching TRBD1. This CDR3 contains 16 residues. Trimming removed 3 bases from V and 5 bases from J; junction bases left unmatched: 10. Germline lookup yields CDR1 SGHDN and CDR2 FVKESK. The full variable domain, its missing parts supplied by reference TRBV14 and TRBJ2-5, is EAGVTQFPSHSVIEKGQTVTLRCDPISGHDNLYWYRRVMGKEIKFLLHFVKESKQDESGMPNNRFLAERTGGTYSTLKVQPAELEDSGVYFCASSHQGQGTWETQYFGPGTRLLVL.

The chain couples TRBV7-3 to TRBJ2-5; D is undetermined. The CDR3 loop spans 14 amino acids. The germline CDR1 and CDR2 sequences are SGHTA and FQGTGA. V was cut by 2 bases and J by 2 bases, with 9 bases left in between. CDR3 loop: CASSLFSSQETQYF. Written as DNA, the CDR3 is TGTGCCAGCAGCTTATTTTCCAGTCAAGAGACCCAGTACTTC.

The gene calls are TRBV5-1 and TRBJ1-5; tentatively, D is TRBD1 (6 bases). The CDR3 covers 15 residues. Germline V gene sequence: CDR1 SGHRS, CDR2 YFSETQ. The V end was cut by 5 bases, the J end by 0 bases, with 12 bases between. The CDR3 sequence is CASRRDTHSNQPQHF. CDR3 DNA sequence: TGCGCCAGCAGGAGGGACACCCATAGCAATCAGCCCCAGCATTTT.

This clone occurred many times. The chain has TRBV9 and TRBJ2-3; 8 positions match TRBD2. The germline V gene has CDR1 SGDLS and CDR2 YYNGEE. The CDR3 contains 15 residues. Unmatched junction bases numbered 5, after V lost 0 bases and J lost 5 bases. The CDR3 loop is CASSVAGGPGDTQYF. CDR3 DNA: TGTGCCAGCAGCGTAGCGGGAGGGCCGGGAGATACGCAGTATTTT.

The CDR3 protein is CASSNSGKGEQYF. In DNA form, the CDR3 reads TGTGCCAGCAGTAATAGCGGGAAAGGCGAGCAGTACTTC. The chain links TRBV2 to TRBJ2-7, with 8 bases fitting TRBD2. Trimming cost V 5 bases and J 6 bases; bases outside gene matches: 6. Per germline, CDR1 SNHLY and CDR2 FYNNEI. This CDR3 has 13 amino acids.

This chain joins TRBV5-1 and TRBJ1-3; 10 nucleotides line up with TRBD1. V gave up 4 bases and J gave up 2 bases; unmatched junction bases: 9. Per the germline V gene, CDR1 is SGHRS and CDR2 is YFSETQ. This CDR3 region has 17 residues. The CDR3 sequence: CASSLMGQGNPGNTIYF. CDR3 nucleotides: TGCGCCAGCAGCCTGATGGGACAGGGGAATCCTGGAAACACCATATATTTT.

This rearrangement joins TRBV11-2 to TRBJ2-7; TRBD1 aligns across 10 bases. Germline-derived CDR1 and CDR2 are SGHAT and FQNNGV. V lost 2 bases, J lost 5 bases, and 6 bases stayed unmatched. The CDR3 length is 15 residues. CDR3 DNA sequence: TGTGCCAGCAGCTTATTGAGGACAGGGGGTCACGAGCAGTACTTC. This codes for CASSLLRTGGHEQYF.

The rearrangement uses TRBV11-3 and TRBJ2-7; 7 bases agree with TRBD2. Germline V lookup: CDR1 SGHNT, CDR2 YENEEA. CDR3 length equals 15 residues. V was clipped by 7 bases and J by 1 base; unmatched bases: 10. The CDR3 bases are TGTGCCAGCACCCCGCTTAGCGGGCGATCCTACGAGCAGTACTTC. It encodes CASTPLSGRSYEQYF.

The chain employs TRBV10-3 and TRBJ2-7; D gene unclear. The V gene lost 3 bases and the J gene lost 5 bases, with 8 bases spanning the gap. The CDR3 loop spans 12 amino acids. Looked up from germline, CDR1 is ENHRY and CDR2 is SYGVKD. The CDR3: CAISELGHEQYF. The CDR3 bases are TGTGCCATCAGTGAATTGGGCCACGAGCAGTACTTC.

CDR3 sequence (DNA): TGTGCCAGCAGCCCCGACGGGAGGAACACTGAAGCTTTCTTT. Translated, it gives CASSPDGRNTEAFF. The rearrangement uses TRBV7-9 and TRBJ1-1, with D uncertain. V gave up 5 bases and J gave up 1 base, with 11 bases separating them. The CDR3 contains 14 residues. CDR1 SEHNR and CDR2 FQNEAQ come from the germline V gene (reference sequence).

Regarding this clone: Other DNA sequences within the sample encode an identical CDR3. V usage is TRBV28 and J usage is TRBJ1-2, with 9 bases matching TRBD1. The CDR3 is 14 amino acids. J was trimmed by 5 bases and V by 7 bases; bases with no gene match: 8. The germline gives CDR1 MDHEN, CDR2 SYDVKM. CDR3 in amino acids: CASTSSGTGYGYTF. The CDR3, as DNA: TGTGCCAGCACATCATCAGGGACAGGGTATGGCTACACCTTC.